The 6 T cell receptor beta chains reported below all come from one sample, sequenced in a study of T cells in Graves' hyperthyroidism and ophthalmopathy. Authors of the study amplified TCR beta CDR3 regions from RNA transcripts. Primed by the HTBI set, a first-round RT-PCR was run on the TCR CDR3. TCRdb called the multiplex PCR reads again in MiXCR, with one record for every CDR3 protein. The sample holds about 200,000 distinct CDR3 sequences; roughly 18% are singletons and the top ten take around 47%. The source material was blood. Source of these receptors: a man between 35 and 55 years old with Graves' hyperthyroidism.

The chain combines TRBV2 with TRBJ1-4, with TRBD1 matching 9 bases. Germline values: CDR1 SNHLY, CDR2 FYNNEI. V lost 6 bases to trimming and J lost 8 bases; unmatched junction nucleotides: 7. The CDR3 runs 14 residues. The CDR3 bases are TGTGCCAGCAGCCGGACAGGGGCGGGAGAAAAACTGTTTTTT. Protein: CASSRTGAGEKLFF.

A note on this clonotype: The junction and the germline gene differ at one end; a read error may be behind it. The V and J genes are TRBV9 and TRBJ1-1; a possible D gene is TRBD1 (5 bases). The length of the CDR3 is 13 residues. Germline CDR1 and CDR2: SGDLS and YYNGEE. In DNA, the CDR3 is TGCGCCAGCAGCCGATGGGGGAGCACTGAAGCTTTCTTT. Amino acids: CASSRWGSTEAFF.

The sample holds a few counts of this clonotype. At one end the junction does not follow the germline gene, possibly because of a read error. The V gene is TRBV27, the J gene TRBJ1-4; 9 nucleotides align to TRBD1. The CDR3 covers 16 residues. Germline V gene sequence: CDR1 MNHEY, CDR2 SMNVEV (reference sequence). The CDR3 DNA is TGTGCCAGCGGTAGGGACAGGGCGGCAACTAATGAAAAACTGTCTTTT. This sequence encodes CASGRDRAATNEKLSF.

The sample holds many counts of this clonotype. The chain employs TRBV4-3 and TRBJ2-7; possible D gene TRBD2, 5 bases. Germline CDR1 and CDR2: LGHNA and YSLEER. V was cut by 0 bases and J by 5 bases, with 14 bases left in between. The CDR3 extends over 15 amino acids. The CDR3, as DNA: TGCGCCAGCAGCCAAGATCCACGGGGTGTCGACGAGCAGTACTTC. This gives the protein CASSQDPRGVDEQYF.

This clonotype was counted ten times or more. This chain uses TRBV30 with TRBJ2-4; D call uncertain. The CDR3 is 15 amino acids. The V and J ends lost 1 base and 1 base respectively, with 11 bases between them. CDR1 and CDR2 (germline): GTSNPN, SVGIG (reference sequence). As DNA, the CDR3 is TGTGCCTGGAGTGAAACACTCAGGGCCAAAAACATTCAGTACTTC. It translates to CAWSETLRAKNIQYF.

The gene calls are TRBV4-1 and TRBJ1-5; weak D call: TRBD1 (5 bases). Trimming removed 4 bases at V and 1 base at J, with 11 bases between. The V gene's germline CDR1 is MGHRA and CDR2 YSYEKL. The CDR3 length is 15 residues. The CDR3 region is CASSREGLSNQPQHF. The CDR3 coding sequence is TGCGCCAGCAGCCGGGAGGGACTGAGCAATCAGCCCCAGCATTTT.